The present entry profiles one TCR beta chain with its context. These data are taken from a study of PD-1 blockade in classical Hodgkin lymphoma. Time point given: newly diagnosed, previously untreated cHL patient sample. Germline V CDR1 and CDR2: MDHEN, SYDVKM. The CDR3 runs 10 residues. V shed 8 bases and J shed 0 bases, with 2 bases lying between them. Data came from immunoSEQ multiplex PCR; TCRdb stores just in-frame clones and leaves some out. The profile shows around 43,000 clones, around 90% of them singletons. The sequenced sample consisted of peripheral blood mononuclear cells (PBMCs). This TCR came from a human donor with classical Hodgkin lymphoma. The rearrangement links TRBV28 to TRBJ2-7; no definite D call. CDR3 nucleotides: TGTGCCAGCGGCTCCTACGAGCAGTACTTC. Amino acid sequence: CASGSYEQYF.